This T cell receptor beta chain emerged from a study of blood T cell repertoires in COVID-19 (TCRdb year 2020). Describing the broader study: Collaborator samples came from the United States, Italy and Spain and covered acute and convalescent phases of COVID-19. The material from the prospective study consisted of cDNA or gDNA derived from T cells, B-cell-depleted T cells, or PBMCs. Deeply sampled blood TCRbeta repertoires from subjects exposed to, actively infected with, or recovered from COVID-19 were included in the dataset. The repertoires were released in a freely available public database intended as a resource for research on the immune response to SARS-CoV-2. The samples were drawn from two sources: the first 160 participants of the ongoing ImmuneRACE study, and about 1,300 subjects contributed by 6 global collaborators. The sample metadata nearly always contained a de-identified subject ID, COVID-19 status, age in years and sex. HLA class I and class II types, where available, came from metadata supplied by the sample provider rather than from assay-based typing. The paper as a whole reports these results and caveats: The quantity of clinical and demographic metadata differed by source and by participant and was supplied without curation.

TCRbeta CDR3 regions were amplified from genomic DNA by means of the immunoSEQ Assay, a bias-controlled multiplex PCR. In the source study's methods: Within the assay, amplification of reference gene primers was used to estimate how many nucleated cells each sample contained. To quantify the absolute abundance of each unique TCRbeta CDR3 rearrangement, sequence reads were collapsed and filtered. Productive Simpson clonality was computed per sample as the square root of Simpson's diversity index over productive rearrangements. Sourced from immuneACCESS, this table was stored by TCRdb with only in-frame sequences that have V and J called. A share of the clones is absent; for the studies checked, an unresolved V gene accounts for under half, and the remainder has no known explanation. V and J calls and clone size follow that table, whereas D and trimming were derived from the DNA. The sample profile shows approximately 74,000 clones; 80% to 95% of them were found once. Jointly, the top ten make up about 5% of the sample.

Via the germline V gene (reference sequence), CDR1 is MNHEY and CDR2 SMNVEV. V has 7 bases trimmed and J has 2 bases trimmed; junction bases matching no gene number 10. Its CDR3 holds 15 amino acids, cysteine through phenylalanine. Of the read, only the CDR3 DNA is kept; its 45 bases are in frame from base 1. The collaborating institutions used their own protocols to collect whole blood in K2EDTA tubes. For TCRbeta analysis, collaborators shipped samples in one of three forms: frozen whole blood, isolated PBMCs, or DNA extracted from either of those sample types. Concerning this clone itself: No cognate antigen has been identified for it. Base qualities were left out, and no much larger clone turns up one base away.

Material: peripheral blood. The receptor was derived from a woman aged 60 to 75 with active COVID-19. The chain couples TRBV27 to TRBJ1-1; TRBD1 matches 7 bases in the middle. In nucleotide form, the sequence is TGTGCCAGCAACGCGTGGGCAGGGGGAAACACTGAAGCTTTCTTT. This yields the protein CASNAWAGGNTEAFF.